What follows are 24 T cell receptor beta chains derived from one specimen sequenced in a study of OX40 agonist ivuxolimab in advanced cancers. Libraries were prepared by immunoSEQ multiplex PCR; TCRdb keeps only in-frame clonotypes and omits some of them. This table holds 99,000 or so clones, 95% to 97% found once. The material was CD4+ or CD8+ T cells sorted from blood, obtained in a trial of the OX40 agonist ivuxolimab. The source is an adult with an advanced solid tumor such as melanoma, head and neck, liver or kidney cancer.

A remark on this clone: A junction boundary mismatches the germline segment, possibly from a read error. CDR3 in DNA: TGTGCCAGTAGGATAGGCGACGGCTACACCTTC. This translates into CASRIGDGYTF. The chain is built from TRBV19 and TRBJ1-2; no clear D. Germline CDR1 LNHDA, CDR2 SQIVND (reference sequence). The CDR3 consists of 11 residues.

The chain is built from TRBV7-2 and TRBJ2-5; D is unresolved. Trimming pared 1 base from V and 1 base from J, leaving 10 bases between. This CDR3 spans 15 amino acids. The germline V gene encodes CDR1 SGHTA and CDR2 FQGNSA. CDR3 in amino acids: CASSLGAAIQETQYF. The CDR3 DNA reads TGTGCCAGCAGCTTAGGGGCAGCGATCCAAGAGACCCAGTACTTC.

V gene TRBV5-6 combines with J gene TRBJ1-1, with 8 positions matching TRBD1. The CDR3 covers 13 residues. Per the germline V gene, CDR1 is SGHDT and CDR2 is YYEEEE. The ends lost 3 bases at V and 4 bases at J; junction bases unmatched: 2. The CDR3 here is CASSSGTGTEAFF. CDR3 nucleotide sequence: TGTGCCAGCAGCTCTGGGACAGGCACTGAAGCTTTCTTT. Using reference TRBV5-6 and TRBJ1-1 for the parts outside the CDR3, the full variable domain is DAGVTQSPTHLIKTRGQQVTLRCSPKSGHDTVSWYQQALGQGPQFIFQYYEEEERQRGNFPDRFSGHQFPNYSSELNVNALLLGDSALYLCASSSGTGTEAFFGQGTRLTVV.

This chain links TRBV9 with TRBJ2-5, with 7 bases aligning to TRBD1. CDR1 SGDLS and CDR2 YYNGEE come from the germline V gene. Trimming cost V 3 bases and J 1 base; bases outside gene matches: 9. The CDR3 covers 16 residues. CDR3 sequence (DNA): TGTGCCAGCAGCGCACCACCGGCAGGGGGCCAAGAGACCCAGTACTTC. This translates into CASSAPPAGGQETQYF.

V gene TRBV29-1 combines with J gene TRBJ2-7; D tentatively reads TRBD1 or TRBD2 (5 bases each). With 2 bases removed from V and 0 bases from J, the gap between germline ends came to 8 bases. CDR1 SQVTM and CDR2 ANQGSEA come from the germline V gene. This CDR3 has 13 amino acids. The CDR3 region has the DNA TGCAGCGTTGAATGGGGGAGCTCCTACGAGCAGTACTTC. Its translation: CSVEWGSSYEQYF.

The count of this clone is one. The chain links TRBV5-4 to TRBJ2-2; D is undetermined. Looked up from germline, CDR1 is SGHNT and CDR2 is YYREEE (reference sequence). Trimming took 1 base from V and 4 from J, leaving 2 bases between them. The CDR3 consists of 12 residues. This CDR3 reads CASSLSTGELFF. In nucleotides, the CDR3 is TGTGCCAGCAGCTTGAGCACCGGGGAGCTGTTTTTT. The full variable domain, with the rest looked up from reference TRBV5-4 and TRBJ2-2, is ETGVTQSPTHLIKTRGQQVTLRCSSQSGHNTVSWYQQALGQGPQFIFQYYREEENGRGNFPPRFSGLQFPNYSSELNVNALELDDSALYLCASSLSTGELFFGEGSRLTVL.

The chain carries TRBV19 and TRBJ2-1; 9 bases line up with TRBD2. The germline gives CDR1 LNHDA, CDR2 SQIVND (reference sequence). With V trimmed by 7 bases and J by 7 bases, 5 bases remained unmatched. This CDR3 has 13 amino acids. The CDR3, as DNA: TGTGCCAGTACTAGCGGGAATGCTAATGAGCAGTTCTTC. It codes for CASTSGNANEQFF.

This clone was seen only once. J is TRBJ1-6 and V is TRBV4-3; a weak D match, TRBD1 (5 bases). CDR1 and CDR2 (germline): LGHNA, YSLEER. The length of the CDR3 is 16 residues. V lost 3 bases to trimming and J lost 9 bases, with 18 bases between them. Written as DNA, the CDR3 is TGCGCCAGCAGCCAGGGTACTGGGGGGATGGGTTCACCCCTCCACTTT. Amino acids: CASSQGTGGMGSPLHF.

V gene TRBV2 combines with J gene TRBJ2-1; 9 bases are shared with TRBD2. From germline, CDR1 is SNHLY and CDR2 FYNNEI. The CDR3 runs to 15 residues. V shed 3 bases and J 8 bases; nucleotides not matched to a gene: 8. The DNA of the CDR3 is TGTGCCAGCAGTGAGACCCTAGCGGGAATATATGAGCAGTTCTTC. This codes for CASSETLAGIYEQFF.

V is TRBV12-1 and J is TRBJ2-3. TRBV12-1 is a pseudogene locus. The CDR3 totals 15 residues. As DNA, the CDR3 is TGTGCCAGCAATCTCGGCCGACACTGGGGACATACGCAGTATTTT. Translation: CASNLGRHWGHTQYF.

CDR3 sequence: CASRPGQGPYNEQFF. DNA of the CDR3: TGTGCCAGCAGACCGGGACAGGGACCTTACAATGAGCAGTTCTTC. J is TRBJ2-1 and V is TRBV2; 9 bases line up with TRBD1. Unmatched junction bases numbered 7, after V lost 6 bases and J lost 4 bases. This CDR3 region has 15 residues. Germline V lookup: CDR1 SNHLY, CDR2 FYNNEI. The variable domain in full, completed from reference TRBV2 and TRBJ2-1, reads EPEVTQTPSHQVTQMGQEVILRCVPISNHLYFYWYRQILGQKVEFLVSFYNNEISEKSEIFDDQFSVERPDGSNFTLKIRSTKLEDSAMYFCASRPGQGPYNEQFFGPGTRLTVL.

The chain links TRBV7-9 to TRBJ2-1, with TRBD2 matching over 13 bases. The germline V gene encodes CDR1 SEHNR and CDR2 FQNEAQ (reference sequence). J lost 5 bases, V lost 4 bases, and 11 bases had no gene match. The CDR3 covers 18 residues. DNA of the CDR3: TGTGCCAGCAGCTCCCACTTAAGGACTAGCGGGGGACACAATGAGCAGTTCTTC. This encodes CASSSHLRTSGGHNEQFF.

This sequence joins TRBV7-9 and TRBJ2-7; weak D call: TRBD1 (5 bases). Germline V lookup: CDR1 SEHNR, CDR2 FQNEAQ (reference sequence). This CDR3 has 14 amino acids. V was shortened by 5 bases and J by 3 bases, with 14 bases between the two germline ends. DNA for the CDR3: TGTGCCAGCAGCCCGATGACAGAATTCTACGAGCAGTACTTC. It encodes CASSPMTEFYEQYF.

V usage is TRBV2 and J usage is TRBJ2-3, with TRBD2 identical over 8 bases. CDR3 length equals 14 residues. Trimming at V came to 6 bases and at J to 5 bases, leaving 7 bases not matched to a gene. CDR1 is SNHLY and CDR2 is FYNNEI in the germline V gene. CDR3 region: CASSGTSPEDTQYF. The DNA for the CDR3 is TGTGCCAGCAGCGGGACTAGTCCCGAAGATACGCAGTATTTT.

The chain employs TRBV7-8 and TRBJ1-5; D is unclear. CDR1 SGHVS and CDR2 FQNEAQ come from the germline V gene. Trimming removed 2 bases at V and 9 bases at J, with 17 bases between. This CDR3 is 15 amino acids long. CDR3 residues: CASSLPPRSAGPQHF. In DNA, the CDR3 is TGTGCCAGCAGCTTACCCCCCAGATCGGCGGGGCCCCAGCATTTT.

This clone has a handful of counts. V is TRBV4-3 and J is TRBJ2-1; 12 nucleotides match TRBD2. V was pared by 1 base and J by 0 bases, with 7 bases of the junction left unmatched. This CDR3 is 19 amino acids long. The germline V gene encodes CDR1 LGHNA and CDR2 YSLEER. CDR3 sequence reads: CASSQGLAGVESSYNEQFF. The CDR3 DNA follows: TGCGCCAGCAGCCAAGGACTAGCGGGAGTAGAGAGCTCCTACAATGAGCAGTTCTTC.

V is TRBV5-1 and J is TRBJ2-1, with D perhaps TRBD2 (6 bases). The CDR3 extends over 16 amino acids. The V end lost 3 bases, the J end lost 0 bases, and 13 bases lay between the germline ends. CDR1 SGHRS and CDR2 YFSETQ come from the germline V gene. CDR3 protein: CASSSALGGSYNEQFF. CDR3 coding DNA: TGCGCCAGCAGCTCAGCTTTGGGGGGCTCCTACAATGAGCAGTTCTTC. Together with reference TRBV5-1 and TRBJ2-1, the CDR3 gives the full variable domain: KAGVTQTPRYLIKTRGQQVTLSCSPISGHRSVSWYQQTPGQGLQFLFEYFSETQRNKGNFPGRFSGRQFSNSRSEMNVSTLELGDSALYLCASSSALGGSYNEQFFGPGTRLTVL.

This rearrangement joins TRBV28 to TRBJ2-1; no clear D. Germline lookup yields CDR1 MDHEN and CDR2 SYDVKM. The CDR3 is 14 amino acids. V dropped 2 bases and J dropped 8 bases, with 13 bases sitting between them. For the CDR3, the DNA is TGTGCCAGCAGTTTAGGGCAGCGCCTGGATGAGCAGTTCTTC. Translating it yields CASSLGQRLDEQFF.

The genes are TRBV4-1 and TRBJ1-2; 8 positions match TRBD1. This CDR3 is built from 16 residues. After removal of 1 base from V and 4 bases from J, the junction contained 8 bases not matched to a gene. Germline V gene data show CDR1 as MGHRA and CDR2 as YSYEKL. The CDR3 DNA is TGCGCCAGCAGCCAAGTTGAAGGACAGGGCGGCTATGGCTACACCTTC. Its translation: CASSQVEGQGGYGYTF.

The CDR3 coding sequence is TGTGCCAGCAGCGTAGGGTACAGCACAGATACGCAGTATTTT. It translates to CASSVGYSTDTQYF. The J gene is TRBJ2-3, the V gene TRBV9; no reliable D call. From germline, CDR1 is SGDLS and CDR2 YYNGEE. The V end lost 0 bases, the J end lost 0 bases, and 5 bases lay between the germline ends. There are 14 residues in the CDR3. The variable domain in full, with the rest retrieved from reference TRBV9 and TRBJ2-3, is DSGVTQTPKHLITATGQRVTLRCSPRSGDLSVYWYQQSLDQGLQFLIQYYNGEERAKGNILERFSAQQFPDLHSELNLSSLELGDSALYFCASSVGYSTDTQYFGPGTRLTVL.

This chain uses TRBV2 with TRBJ2-1; D remains ambiguous. The CDR3 has 13 residues. The germline V gene has CDR1 SNHLY and CDR2 FYNNEI. Trimming removed 7 bases from V and 8 bases from J, with 15 bases in between. CDR3 DNA sequence: TGTGCCAGCACCCAAGGACGGCTGGATGAGCAGTTCTTC. Residues: CASTQGRLDEQFF.

This chain links TRBV10-2 with TRBJ1-1, with D perhaps TRBD1 (5 bases). Trimming pared 1 base from V and 5 bases from J, leaving 11 bases between. CDR1 and CDR2 from the germline V gene are WSHSY and SAAADI. This CDR3 has 14 amino acids. CDR3 coding DNA: TGCGCCAGCAGTGAGTTCCAGGGTGGGACTGAAGCTTTCTTT. It specifies CASSEFQGGTEAFF.

V usage is TRBV6-6 and J usage is TRBJ2-7; no reliable D call. Trimming cost V 5 bases and J 5 bases, with 4 bases left between them. The CDR3 totals 10 residues. The germline V gene encodes CDR1 MNHNY and CDR2 SVGAGI (reference sequence). CDR3 sequence: CASSNHEQYF. The CDR3 DNA is TGTGCCAGCAGTAACCACGAGCAGTACTTC.

This chain uses TRBV2 with TRBJ2-7, with 7 bases lining up with TRBD1. Germline V gene data show CDR1 as SNHLY and CDR2 as FYNNEI. CDR3 length equals 14 residues. With V trimmed by 3 bases and J by 7 bases, 9 bases remained unmatched. Written as DNA, the CDR3 is TGTGCCAGCAGTGAGCCCGGACAGGAATATGAGCAGTACTTC. It is translated as CASSEPGQEYEQYF.